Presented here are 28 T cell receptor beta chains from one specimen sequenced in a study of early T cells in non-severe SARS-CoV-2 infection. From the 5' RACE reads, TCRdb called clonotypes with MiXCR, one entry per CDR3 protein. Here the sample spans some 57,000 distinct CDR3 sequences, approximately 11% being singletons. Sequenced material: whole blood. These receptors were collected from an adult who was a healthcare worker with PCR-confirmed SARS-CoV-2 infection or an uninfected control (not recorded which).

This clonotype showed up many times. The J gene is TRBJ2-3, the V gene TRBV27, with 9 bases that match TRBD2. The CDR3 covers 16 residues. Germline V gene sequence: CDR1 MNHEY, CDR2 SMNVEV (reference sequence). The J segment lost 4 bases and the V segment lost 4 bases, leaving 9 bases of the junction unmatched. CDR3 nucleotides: TGTGCCAGCAGTTCGGGGATCGGACTAGCGTCAGATACGCAGTATTTT. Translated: CASSSGIGLASDTQYF.

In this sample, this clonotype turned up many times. In DNA, the CDR3 is TGTGCCAGCAGGGTGGGGCTGAACACTGAAGCTTTCTTT. It yields the protein CASRVGLNTEAFF. The chain recombines TRBV14 with TRBJ1-1, with D perhaps matching TRBD1 (5 bases). The V and J ends lost 6 bases and 0 bases respectively, with 8 bases between them. The CDR3 covers 13 residues. Germline CDR1 and CDR2: SGHDN and FVKESK. Full variable domain (remainder filled in from reference TRBV14 and TRBJ1-1): EAGVTQFPSHSVIEKGQTVTLRCDPISGHDNLYWYRRVMGKEIKFLLHFVKESKQDESGMPNNRFLAERTGGTYSTLKVQPAELEDSGVYFCASRVGLNTEAFFGQGTRLTVV.

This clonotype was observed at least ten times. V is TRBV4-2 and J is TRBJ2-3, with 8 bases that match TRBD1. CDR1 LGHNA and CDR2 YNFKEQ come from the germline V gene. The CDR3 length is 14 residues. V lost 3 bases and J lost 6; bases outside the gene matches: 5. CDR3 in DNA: TGTGCCAGCAGCCAGCGGACAGGGCCCGATACGCAGTATTTT. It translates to CASSQRTGPDTQYF.

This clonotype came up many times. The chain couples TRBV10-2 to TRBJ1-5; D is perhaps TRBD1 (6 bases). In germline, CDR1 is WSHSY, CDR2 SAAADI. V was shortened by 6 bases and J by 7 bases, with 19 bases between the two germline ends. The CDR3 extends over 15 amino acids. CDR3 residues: CASSPYRDSGQPQHF. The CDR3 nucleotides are TGCGCCAGCAGCCCCTACAGGGACTCAGGGCAGCCCCAGCATTTT.

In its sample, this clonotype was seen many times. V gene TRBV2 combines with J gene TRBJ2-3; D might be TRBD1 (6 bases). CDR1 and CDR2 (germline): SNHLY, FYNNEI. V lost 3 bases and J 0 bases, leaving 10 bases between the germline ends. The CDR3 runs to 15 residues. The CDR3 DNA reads TGTGCCAGCAGTGACGGACAGCTTAGCACAGATACGCAGTATTTT. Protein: CASSDGQLSTDTQYF. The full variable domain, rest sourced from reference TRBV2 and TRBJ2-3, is EPEVTQTPSHQVTQMGQEVILRCVPISNHLYFYWYRQILGQKVEFLVSFYNNEISEKSEIFDDQFSVERPDGSNFTLKIRSTKLEDSAMYFCASSDGQLSTDTQYFGPGTRLTVL.

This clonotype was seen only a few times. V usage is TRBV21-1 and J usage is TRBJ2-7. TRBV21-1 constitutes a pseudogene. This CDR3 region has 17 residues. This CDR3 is CASSKASRIRDSYEQYF. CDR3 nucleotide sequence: TGTGCCAGCAGCAAAGCCTCTAGGATCCGAGACTCCTACGAGCAGTACTTC.

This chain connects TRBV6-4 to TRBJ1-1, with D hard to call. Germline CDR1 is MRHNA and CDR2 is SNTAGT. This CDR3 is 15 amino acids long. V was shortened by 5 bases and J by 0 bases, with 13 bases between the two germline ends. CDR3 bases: TGTGCCAGCAGTCCCCAGGCGGGTATGAACACTGAAGCTTTCTTT. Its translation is CASSPQAGMNTEAFF.

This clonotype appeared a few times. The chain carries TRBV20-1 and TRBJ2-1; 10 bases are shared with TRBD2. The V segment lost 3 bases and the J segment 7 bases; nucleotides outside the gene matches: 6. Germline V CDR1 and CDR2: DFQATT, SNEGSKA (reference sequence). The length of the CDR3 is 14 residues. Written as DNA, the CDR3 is TGCAGTGCTAGGGTGGCTAGCGGGGGAAATGAGCAGTTCTTC. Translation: CSARVASGGNEQFF.

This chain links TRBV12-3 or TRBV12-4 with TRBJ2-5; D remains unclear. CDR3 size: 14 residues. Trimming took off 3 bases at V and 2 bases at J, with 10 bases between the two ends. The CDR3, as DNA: TGTGCCAGCAGTTTTGACTGGAGACAAGAGACCCAGTACTTC. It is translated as CASSFDWRQETQYF.

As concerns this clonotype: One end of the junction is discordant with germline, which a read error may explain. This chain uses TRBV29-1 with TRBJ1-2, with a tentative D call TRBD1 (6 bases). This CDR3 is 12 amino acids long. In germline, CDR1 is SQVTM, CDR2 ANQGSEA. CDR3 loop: CSAERQARGYTF. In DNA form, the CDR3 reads TGCAGCGCTGAAAGACAGGCGAGGGGCTACACCTTC. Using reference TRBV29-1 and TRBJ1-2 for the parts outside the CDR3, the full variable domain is SAVISQKPSRDICQRGTSLTIQCQVDSQVTMMFWYRQQPGQSLTLIATANQGSEATYESGFVIDKFPISRPNLTFSTLTVSNMSPEDSSIYLCSAERQARGYTFGSGTRLTVV.

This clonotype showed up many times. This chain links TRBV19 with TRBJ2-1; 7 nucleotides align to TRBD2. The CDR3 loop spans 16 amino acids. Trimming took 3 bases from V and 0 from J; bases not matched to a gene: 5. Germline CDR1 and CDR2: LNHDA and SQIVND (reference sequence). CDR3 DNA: TGTGCCAGTAGTATCTCACTAGCGAGCTCCTACAATGAGCAGTTCTTC. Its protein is CASSISLASSYNEQFF.

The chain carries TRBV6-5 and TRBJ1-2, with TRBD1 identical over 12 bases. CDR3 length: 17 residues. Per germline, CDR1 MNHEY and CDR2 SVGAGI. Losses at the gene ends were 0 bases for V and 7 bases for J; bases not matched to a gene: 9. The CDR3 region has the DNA TGTGCCAGCAGTTACTCTAGACCGGGACAGGGGGCCGGTGGCTACACCTTC. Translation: CASSYSRPGQGAGGYTF.

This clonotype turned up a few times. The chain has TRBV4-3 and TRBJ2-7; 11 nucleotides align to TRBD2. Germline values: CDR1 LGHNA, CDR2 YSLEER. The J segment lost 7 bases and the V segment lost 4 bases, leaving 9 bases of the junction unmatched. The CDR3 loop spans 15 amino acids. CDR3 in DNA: TGCGCCAGCAGCCCTAGCGGGAGGTTCCCCGGGGAGCAGTACTTC. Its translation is CASSPSGRFPGEQYF.

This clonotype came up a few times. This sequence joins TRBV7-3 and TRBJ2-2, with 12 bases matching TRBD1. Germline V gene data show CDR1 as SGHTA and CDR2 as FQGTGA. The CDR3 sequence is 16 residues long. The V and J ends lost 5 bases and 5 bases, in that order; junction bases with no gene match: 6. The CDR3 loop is CASSLGTGGRTGELFF. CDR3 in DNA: TGTGCCAGCAGCCTGGGGACAGGGGGCAGGACCGGGGAGCTGTTTTTT.

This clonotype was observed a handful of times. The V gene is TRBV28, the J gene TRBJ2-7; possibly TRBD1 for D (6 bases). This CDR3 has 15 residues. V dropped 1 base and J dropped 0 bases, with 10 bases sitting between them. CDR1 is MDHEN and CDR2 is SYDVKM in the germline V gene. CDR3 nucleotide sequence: TGTGCCAGCAGTTTATCCGGGACACCCTCCTACGAGCAGTACTTC. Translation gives CASSLSGTPSYEQYF.

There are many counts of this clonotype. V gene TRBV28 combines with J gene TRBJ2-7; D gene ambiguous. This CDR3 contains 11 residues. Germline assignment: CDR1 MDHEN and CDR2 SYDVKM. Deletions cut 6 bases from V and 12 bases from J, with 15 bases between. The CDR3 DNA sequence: TGTGCCAGCAGCCCCGATCACAATCCGTACTTC. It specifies CASSPDHNPYF.

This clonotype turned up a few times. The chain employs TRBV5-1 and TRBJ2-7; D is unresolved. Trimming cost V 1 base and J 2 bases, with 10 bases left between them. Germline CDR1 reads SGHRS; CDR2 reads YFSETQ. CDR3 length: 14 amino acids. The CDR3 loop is CASSLIDNPYEQYF. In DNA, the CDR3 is TGCGCCAGCAGCTTGATCGACAACCCCTACGAGCAGTACTTC. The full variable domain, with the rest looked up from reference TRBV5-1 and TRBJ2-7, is KAGVTQTPRYLIKTRGQQVTLSCSPISGHRSVSWYQQTPGQGLQFLFEYFSETQRNKGNFPGRFSGRQFSNSRSEMNVSTLELGDSALYLCASSLIDNPYEQYFGPGTRLTVT.

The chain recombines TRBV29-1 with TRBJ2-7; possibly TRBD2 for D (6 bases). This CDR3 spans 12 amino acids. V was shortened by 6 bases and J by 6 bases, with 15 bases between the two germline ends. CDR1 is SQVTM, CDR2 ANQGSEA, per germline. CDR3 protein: CSVPWARGEQYF. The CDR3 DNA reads TGCAGCGTCCCCTGGGCGCGGGGCGAGCAGTACTTC.

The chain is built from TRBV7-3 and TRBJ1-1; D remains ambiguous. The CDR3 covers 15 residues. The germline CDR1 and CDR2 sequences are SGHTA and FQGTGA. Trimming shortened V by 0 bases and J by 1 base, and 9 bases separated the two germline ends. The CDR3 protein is CASSLTGRANTEAFF. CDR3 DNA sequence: TGTGCCAGCAGCTTAACCGGCCGAGCGAACACTGAAGCTTTCTTT.

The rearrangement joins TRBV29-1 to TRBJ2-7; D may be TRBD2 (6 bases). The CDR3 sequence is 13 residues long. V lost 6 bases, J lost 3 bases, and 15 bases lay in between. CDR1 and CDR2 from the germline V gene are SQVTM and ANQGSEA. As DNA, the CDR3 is TGCAGCGTCGCGGGGTTGTTGGACTACGAGCAGTACTTC. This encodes CSVAGLLDYEQYF.

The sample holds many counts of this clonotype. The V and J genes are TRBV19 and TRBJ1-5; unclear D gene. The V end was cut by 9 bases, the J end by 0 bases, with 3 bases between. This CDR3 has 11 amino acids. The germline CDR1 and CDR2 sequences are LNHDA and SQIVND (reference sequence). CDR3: CARYSNQPQHF. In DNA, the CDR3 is TGTGCCAGGTATAGCAATCAGCCCCAGCATTTT.

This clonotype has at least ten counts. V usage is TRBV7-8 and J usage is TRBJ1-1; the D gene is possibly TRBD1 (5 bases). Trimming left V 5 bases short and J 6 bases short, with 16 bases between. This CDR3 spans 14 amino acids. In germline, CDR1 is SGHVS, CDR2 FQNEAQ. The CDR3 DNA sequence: TGTGCCAGCAGCCGGGACCTTCAGGCCGCTGAAGCTTTCTTT. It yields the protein CASSRDLQAAEAFF.

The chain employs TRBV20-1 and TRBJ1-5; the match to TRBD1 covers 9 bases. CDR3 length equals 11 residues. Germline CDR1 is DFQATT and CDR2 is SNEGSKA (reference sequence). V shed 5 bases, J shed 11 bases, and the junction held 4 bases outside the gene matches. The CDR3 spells CSAPRDRAQHF. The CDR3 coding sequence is TGCAGTGCTCCCCGGGACAGGGCCCAGCATTTT.

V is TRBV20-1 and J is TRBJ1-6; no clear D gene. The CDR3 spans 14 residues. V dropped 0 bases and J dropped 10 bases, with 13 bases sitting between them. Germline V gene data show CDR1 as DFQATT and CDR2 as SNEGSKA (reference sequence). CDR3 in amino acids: CSARETRTPSPLHF. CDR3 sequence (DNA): TGCAGTGCTAGAGAAACCCGGACCCCCTCACCCCTCCACTTT.

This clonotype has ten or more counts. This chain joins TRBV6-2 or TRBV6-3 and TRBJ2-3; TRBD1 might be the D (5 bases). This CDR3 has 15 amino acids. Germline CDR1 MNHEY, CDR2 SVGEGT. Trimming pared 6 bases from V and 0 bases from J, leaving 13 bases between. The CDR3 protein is CASRPFRVSTDTQYF. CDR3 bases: TGTGCCAGCAGGCCCTTCAGGGTCAGCACAGATACGCAGTATTTT.

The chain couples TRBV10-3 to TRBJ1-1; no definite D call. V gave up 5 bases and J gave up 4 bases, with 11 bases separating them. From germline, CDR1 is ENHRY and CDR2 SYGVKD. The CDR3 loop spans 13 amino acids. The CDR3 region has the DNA TGTGCCATCAGTCGGCTGGGCACCACTGAAGCTTTCTTT. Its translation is CAISRLGTTEAFF.

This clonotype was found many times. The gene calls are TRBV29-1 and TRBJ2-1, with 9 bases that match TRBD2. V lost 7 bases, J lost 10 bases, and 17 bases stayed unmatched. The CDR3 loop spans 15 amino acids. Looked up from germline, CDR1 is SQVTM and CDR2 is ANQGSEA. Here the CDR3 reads CSAISTSGPLGEQFF. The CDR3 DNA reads TGCAGCGCCATCTCCACTAGCGGGCCTTTGGGGGAGCAGTTCTTC.

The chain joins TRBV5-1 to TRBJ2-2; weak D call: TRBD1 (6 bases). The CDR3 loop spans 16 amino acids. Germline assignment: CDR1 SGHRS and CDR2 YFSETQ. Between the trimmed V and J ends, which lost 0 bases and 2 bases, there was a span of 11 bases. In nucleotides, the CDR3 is TGCGCCAGCAGCTTGGTTGCAGGGGCAAACACCGGGGAGCTGTTTTTT. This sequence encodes CASSLVAGANTGELFF.